This is a list of T cell receptor beta chains from one sample in a study of T cell clones after liver transplantation. Method: immunoSEQ multiplex PCR; TCRdb's copy keeps in-frame clones and lacks some. The repertoire holds roughly 20,000 clones, with around nine tenths as singletons. The sequenced sample was CD8+ T cells from blood, obtained before liver transplant. These receptors all come from a human donor who received a liver transplant. Both conserved end residues are part of each CDR3. Fields, in order: J gene, D gene, V gene, clone size, CDR3 protein, CDR3 DNA. The D gene is left open where the match is weak. Not every row has a clone size; where given, it reads once, few, many or a size class.

TRBJ2-5,.,TRBV4-1,.,CASSQEGLDETQYF,TGCGCCAGCAGCCAAGAGGGTCTTGACGAGACCCAGTACTTC
TRBJ2-1,.,TRBV7-9,.,CASSLGLTAGDEQFF,TGTGCCAGCAGCCTAGGCCTCACCGCCGGAGATGAGCAGTTCTTC
TRBJ2-1,TRBD1,TRBV6-6,.,CASSSGQPNNEQFF,TGTGCCAGCAGTTCGGGACAGCCGAACAATGAGCAGTTCTTC
TRBJ2-7,TRBD1,TRBV7-9,once,CASSSPGQGTYEQYF,TGTGCCAGCAGCTCCCCGGGACAGGGTACCTACGAGCAGTACTTC
TRBJ1-2,TRBD1,TRBV5-8,.,CASRPTGGSVGYTF,TGTGCCAGCAGACCTACAGGGGGTTCGGTTGGCTACACCTTC
TRBJ1-5,TRBD1,TRBV5-8,.,CATVGTGNQPQHF,TGTGCCACCGTTGGGACAGGGAATCAGCCCCAGCATTTT
TRBJ1-4,TRBD1,TRBV19,.,CASSLMGQANEKLFF,TGTGCCAGTAGTTTAATGGGACAGGCTAATGAAAAACTGTTTTTT
TRBJ1-4,.,TRBV9,.,CASSDRDKNEKLFF,TGTGCCAGCAGTGACCGGGACAAGAATGAAAAACTGTTTTTT
TRBJ1-5,.,TRBV11-2,once,CASSFGRGWPQHF,TGTGCCAGCAGCTTCGGGAGGGGCTGGCCCCAGCATTTT
TRBJ2-7,TRBD1,TRBV11-1,few,CASSPTGQVHEQYF,TGTGCCAGCAGCCCAACGGGACAGGTTCACGAGCAGTACTTC
TRBJ2-1,.,TRBV9,once,CASSPRRLDNEQFF,TGTGCCAGCAGCCCCCGCAGGCTCGACAATGAGCAGTTCTTC
TRBJ1-5,.,TRBV28,.,CASRQAYSNQPQHF,TGTGCCAGCAGACAGGCGTATAGCAATCAGCCCCAGCATTTT
TRBJ2-1,TRBD2,TRBV27,.,CATKTGGVGQFF,TGTGCCACCAAAACTGGGGGGGTCGGGCAGTTCTTC
TRBJ2-4,TRBD1,TRBV28,.,CASSPPGQGRDIQYF,TGTGCCAGCAGTCCCCCGGGACAGGGGAGGGACATTCAGTACTTC
TRBJ1-6,.,TRBV27,.,CASTQHASTYNSPLHF,TGTGCCAGCACCCAACACGCTTCAACCTATAATTCACCCCTCCACTTT
TRBJ2-7,TRBD1,TRBV28,once,CASIRQGAAYEQYF,TGTGCCAGCATTAGACAGGGGGCGGCCTACGAGCAGTACTTC
TRBJ2-7,TRBD2,TRBV11-2,.,CASSLVTSGRGEQYF,TGTGCCAGCAGCTTAGTGACTAGCGGGAGAGGCGAGCAGTACTTC
TRBJ2-7,TRBD1,TRBV29-1,.,CSVVGRTGLREQYF,TGCAGCGTTGTGGGGCGGACAGGGCTCAGGGAGCAGTACTTC
TRBJ1-1,.,TRBV9,.,CASSATPRTASDEAFF,TGTGCCAGCAGCGCTACCCCGCGGACGGCAAGTGATGAAGCTTTCTTT
TRBJ1-2,.,TRBV19,once,CASSGDTAYWGYTF,TGTGCCAGTTCCGGAGACACCGCCTACTGGGGCTACACCTTC
TRBJ1-1,.,TRBV6-5,.,CASRRNTEAFF,TGTGCCAGCAGACGCAACACTGAAGCTTTCTTT
TRBJ2-3,TRBD2,TRBV18,.,CASSPPAAGGSTDTQYF,TGTGCCAGCTCACCACCGGCAGCGGGAGGGAGCACAGATACGCAGTATTTT
TRBJ1-1,TRBD1,TRBV19,.,CASSIDRVATEAFF,TGTGCCAGTAGTATTGACAGGGTAGCAACTGAAGCTTTCTTT
TRBJ2-7,.,TRBV19,.,CASRDSYEQYF,TGTGCCAGTCGGGACTCCTACGAGCAGTACTTC
TRBJ1-2,.,TRBV6-5,.,CASSPFRQISDGYTF,TGTGCCAGCAGTCCTTTCCGACAGATATCGGATGGCTACACCTTC
TRBJ2-7,TRBD1,TRBV6-1,.,CASRGGRGQEQYF,TGTGCCAGCAGAGGGGGAAGGGGGCAAGAGCAGTACTTC
TRBJ2-5,TRBD2,TRBV2,few,CASSDTGTSGREGAQYF,TGTGCCAGCAGCGATACCGGGACTAGCGGGAGGGAGGGGGCCCAGTACTTC
TRBJ2-7,.,TRBV5-6,.,CASSLGVGYEQYF,TGTGCCAGCAGCTTAGGTGTCGGCTACGAGCAGTACTTC
TRBJ2-1,.,TRBV7-3,.,CASSLSSDSNEQFF,TGTGCCAGCAGCTTAAGCTCAGATTCCAATGAGCAGTTCTTC
TRBJ1-4,TRBD1,TRBV27,.,CASSDRVGPEWGRKLFF,TGTGCCAGCAGCGACAGGGTTGGGCCGGAGTGGGGGAGAAAACTGTTTTTT
TRBJ2-7,.,TRBV5-4,.,CASSSVTGYEQYF,TGTGCCAGCAGCTCGGTTACAGGGTACGAGCAGTACTTC
TRBJ2-2,TRBD1,TRBV6-1,.,CASSARTGWPGELFF,TGTGCCAGCAGTGCAAGGACAGGGTGGCCCGGGGAGCTGTTTTTT
TRBJ1-5,.,TRBV15,.,CATSRDGSPNQPQHF,TGTGCCACCAGCAGAGATGGGTCTCCCAATCAGCCCCAGCATTTT
TRBJ1-5,.,TRBV5-1,.,CASSTDPGDNQPQHF,TGCGCCAGCTCGACGGACCCTGGAGACAATCAGCCCCAGCATTTT
TRBJ1-5,.,TRBV6-6,.,CASRINSNQPQHF,TGTGCCAGCAGGATAAATAGCAATCAGCCCCAGCATTTT
TRBJ2-1,TRBD1,TRBV27,.,CASSFPGTGGYNEQFF,TGTGCCAGCAGTTTCCCCGGGACAGGGGGCTACAATGAGCAGTTCTTC
TRBJ1-2,.,TRBV25-1,.,CASSSRDLYGYTF,TGTGCCAGCAGTTCCCGGGACCTCTATGGCTACACCTTC
TRBJ2-7,.,TRBV28,.,CASSPRGTLFYEQYF,TGTGCCAGCAGCCCAAGGGGGACCCTCTTCTACGAGCAGTACTTC
TRBJ1-2,.,TRBV13,.,CASGTLYGYTF,TGTGCCAGCGGGACCCTCTATGGCTACACCTTC
TRBJ1-1,TRBD1,TRBV4-2,.,CASSQSQGGPEAFF,TGTGCCAGCAGCCAGTCACAGGGGGGCCCTGAAGCTTTCTTT
TRBJ2-7,TRBD2,TRBV7-9,few,CASSLGESGRAHEQYF,TGTGCCAGCAGCTTAGGGGAAAGCGGGAGGGCCCACGAGCAGTACTTC
TRBJ1-5,.,TRBV5-6,.,CASSLAGGFNQPQHF,TGTGCCAGCAGCTTGGCTGGCGGTTTCAATCAGCCCCAGCATTTT
TRBJ2-7,.,TRBV7-2,.,CASSLVPYEQYF,TGTGCCAGCAGCTTAGTTCCCTACGAGCAGTACTTC
TRBJ2-1,.,TRBV6-5,.,CASSSMAEQFF,TGTGCCAGCAGTTCGATGGCTGAGCAGTTCTTC
TRBJ2-7,.,TRBV4-1,.,CASSPSIRASFAYEQYF,TGCGCCAGCAGCCCTTCGATAAGGGCTAGCTTCGCCTACGAGCAGTACTTC
TRBJ1-1,.,TRBV5-6,.,CASSGGGVEAFF,TGTGCCAGCAGCGGTGGCGGGGTGGAAGCTTTCTTT
TRBJ2-7,.,TRBV28,.,CASSPSIMLSYEQYF,TGTGCCAGCAGCCCCTCCATTATGTTATCCTACGAGCAGTACTTC
TRBJ2-7,TRBD2,TRBV4-3,.,CASSQSSGVPYEQYF,TGCGCCAGCAGCCAATCTAGCGGAGTGCCCTACGAGCAGTACTTC